The 23 T cell receptor beta chains below come from one sample, sequenced in a study of blood T cell repertoires in COVID-19. Data came from immunoSEQ multiplex PCR; TCRdb stores just in-frame clones and leaves some out. The sample yields some 150,000 clones, approximately 84% seen once. The specimen was peripheral blood. All receptors come from a human donor with acute or convalescent COVID-19. The donor label of this sample is uncertain.

The chain employs TRBV30 and TRBJ2-7, with TRBD1 matching 8 bases. CDR1 is GTSNPN, CDR2 SVGIG, per germline (reference sequence). The CDR3 runs 14 residues. V gave up 3 bases and J gave up 6 bases; unmatched junction bases: 10. The CDR3 DNA reads TGTGCCTGGAGAGGACAGGGAGTGTACCGCGAGCAGTACTTC. Amino acid sequence: CAWRGQGVYREQYF. Drawing the rest from reference TRBV30 and TRBJ2-7, the complete variable domain is SQTIHQWPATLVQPVGSPLSLECTVEGTSNPNLYWYRQAAGRGLQLLFYSVGIGQISSEVPQNLSASRPQDRQFILSSKKLLLSDSGFYLCAWRGQGVYREQYFGPGTRLTVT.

In this sample, this clone turned up many times. This chain uses TRBV11-2 with TRBJ1-4; D is perhaps TRBD1 (6 bases). Germline V gene lookup returns CDR1 SGHAT and CDR2 FQNNGV. The CDR3 contains 13 residues. Deletions cut 5 bases from V and 6 bases from J, with 10 bases between. The CDR3 DNA follows: TGTGCCAGCAGCGCCTGGACAGATGAAAAACTGTTTTTT. As protein: CASSAWTDEKLFF.

The chain combines TRBV4-3 with TRBJ1-2, with D perhaps TRBD1 (6 bases). This CDR3 region has 15 residues. From germline, CDR1 is LGHNA and CDR2 YSLEER. The ends were cut back, 1 base at V and 3 bases at J, with 12 bases in the middle. This CDR3 reads CASSQVAQGYYGYTF. The CDR3 nucleotides read TGCGCCAGCAGCCAAGTCGCTCAGGGGTACTATGGCTACACCTTC.

This chain links TRBV5-6 with TRBJ1-1; a weak D match, TRBD1 (6 bases). Germline V CDR1 and CDR2: SGHDT, YYEEEE. V was pared by 6 bases and J by 4 bases, with 10 bases between. There are 12 residues in the CDR3. In nucleotides, the CDR3 is TGTGCCAGCACTACAGGGTTCACTGAAGCTTTCTTT. Its protein product is CASTTGFTEAFF.

A few counts support this clone. The rearrangement joins TRBV2 to TRBJ2-1; 10 nucleotides match TRBD2. CDR1 is SNHLY and CDR2 is FYNNEI in the germline V gene. Trimming cost V 0 bases and J 10 bases; bases outside gene matches: 9. This CDR3 spans 16 amino acids. Written as DNA, the CDR3 is TGTGCCAGCAGTGAAGCCCTGCTAGCGGGAGCGTGGGAGCAGTTCTTC. Its translation: CASSEALLAGAWEQFF.

The chain couples TRBV2 to TRBJ1-6, with unresolved D. The CDR3 totals 15 residues. V lost 5 bases, J lost 7 bases, and 15 bases lay in between. CDR1 is SNHLY and CDR2 is FYNNEI in the germline V gene. In DNA, the CDR3 is TGTGCCAGCAGTACCACGAACAATGGCAATTCACCCCTCCACTTT. As protein: CASSTTNNGNSPLHF.

In its sample, this clone was seen a few times. The V call is TRBV3-1 (or the pseudogene TRBV3-2), the J call TRBJ1-4; TRBD1 is a possible D gene (5 bases). The germline gives CDR1 LGHDT, CDR2 YNNKEL (reference sequence). The CDR3 is 14 amino acids. V gave up 7 bases and J gave up 5 bases, with 14 bases separating them. The CDR3 here is CASTAGRHNEKLFF. CDR3 in DNA: TGTGCCAGCACCGCGGGACGGCACAATGAAAAACTGTTTTTT.

V and J are TRBV30 and TRBJ1-6; 8 nucleotides match TRBD1. This CDR3 spans 15 amino acids. J was trimmed by 5 bases and V by 2 bases; bases with no gene match: 5. CDR1 and CDR2 (germline): GTSNPN, SVGIG (reference sequence). CDR3 nucleotide sequence: TGTGCCTGGAGTTCCAGGGGGCTTGATAATTCACCCCTCCACTTT. This sequence encodes CAWSSRGLDNSPLHF.

A single count supports this clone. The chain recombines TRBV10-1 with TRBJ2-3, with D perhaps TRBD1 (6 bases). The CDR3 sequence is 10 residues long. Germline V gene lookup returns CDR1 WNHNN and CDR2 SYGVQD (reference sequence). The germline V and J ends were trimmed by 7 bases and 11 bases, with 10 bases remaining between them. The CDR3 nucleotides are TGCGCCAGCAAACAGGGTGTGCAGTATTTT. Translated, it gives CASKQGVQYF.

This clone has only a few counts. The chain links TRBV19 to TRBJ2-2; a weak D match, TRBD1 (6 bases). The ends were cut back, 8 bases at V and 4 bases at J, with 17 bases in the middle. Germline V gives CDR1 LNHDA, CDR2 SQIVND (reference sequence). The CDR3 runs to 15 residues. The CDR3: CASSGSRGFTGELFF. The CDR3 DNA sequence: TGTGCCAGTTCGGGTTCCAGGGGTTTCACCGGGGAGCTGTTTTTT. Together with reference TRBV19 and TRBJ2-2, the CDR3 gives the full variable domain: DGGITQSPKYLFRKEGQNVTLSCEQNLNHDAMYWYRQDPGQGLRLIYYSQIVNDFQKGDIAEGYSVSREKKESFPLTVTSAQKNPTAFYLCASSGSRGFTGELFFGEGSRLTVL.

V is TRBV30 and J is TRBJ1-1, with D unclear. The germline V and J ends were trimmed by 3 bases and 1 base, with 9 bases remaining between them. Germline V gene sequence: CDR1 GTSNPN, CDR2 SVGIG (reference sequence). The CDR3 is 13 residues long. The CDR3: CAWRTKSNTEAFF. In DNA form, the CDR3 reads TGTGCCTGGAGGACAAAATCGAACACTGAAGCTTTCTTT.

The gene calls are TRBV6-1 and TRBJ1-5; 7 bases agree with TRBD1. Per germline, CDR1 MNHNS and CDR2 SASEGT. V shed 0 bases and J 0 bases; nucleotides not matched to a gene: 14. This CDR3 comprises 20 residues. CDR3 bases: TGTGCCAGCAGTGAAGCGCCAGCACAGGGGCCTTTTCTTAGCAATCAGCCCCAGCATTTT. Its translation is CASSEAPAQGPFLSNQPQHF.

The V and J genes are TRBV4-2 and TRBJ1-2, with TRBD1 identical over 8 bases. Per the germline V gene, CDR1 is LGHNA and CDR2 is YNFKEQ. This CDR3 is 15 amino acids long. V shed 0 bases, J shed 8 bases, and the junction held 8 bases outside the gene matches. The CDR3 region is CASSQETGAGWGYTF. DNA of the CDR3: TGTGCCAGCAGCCAAGAGACAGGGGCGGGATGGGGCTACACCTTC.

The genes are TRBV5-1 and TRBJ2-5; 12 bases match TRBD2. J gave up 1 base and V 4 bases, and 5 bases lay outside the gene matches. The CDR3 spans 16 residues. Germline V gene data show CDR1 as SGHRS and CDR2 as YFSETQ. CDR3 in DNA: TGCGCCAGCAGCCTTAGGACTAGCGGGGCCCAAGAGACCCAGTACTTC. Translated, it gives CASSLRTSGAQETQYF.

The chain employs TRBV29-1 and TRBJ2-1; the match to TRBD2 covers 7 bases. J lost 1 base, V lost 7 bases, and 7 bases had no gene match. This CDR3 spans 14 amino acids. Germline CDR1 SQVTM, CDR2 ANQGSEA. CDR3 amino acids: CSAGRARSYNEQFF. DNA for the CDR3: TGCAGCGCTGGGAGGGCGAGGTCCTACAATGAGCAGTTCTTC.

The chain uses TRBV27 and TRBJ1-1; 10 nucleotides align to TRBD1. Per germline, CDR1 MNHEY and CDR2 SMNVEV (reference sequence). CDR3 length equals 13 residues. With 4 bases clipped from V and 11 bases from J, the junction kept 7 bases outside the gene matches. The CDR3 DNA follows: TGTGCCAGCAGTTCCCCCTCGACAGGGGGCGCTTTCTTT. It codes for CASSSPSTGGAFF.

This clone has more than one count but fewer than ten. The rearrangement links TRBV29-1 to TRBJ2-5, with 7 bases aligning to TRBD1. The CDR3 loop spans 15 amino acids. Per germline, CDR1 SQVTM and CDR2 ANQGSEA. V dropped 0 bases and J dropped 2; count of bases not matched to a gene: 6. The CDR3 DNA follows: TGCAGCGTTGAAGAGCGTGGGGACAGACAAGAGACCCAGTACTTC. This encodes CSVEERGDRQETQYF.

This rearrangement joins TRBV24-1 to TRBJ2-3; 9 bases align to TRBD1. Germline V gene sequence: CDR1 KGHDR, CDR2 SFDVKD. Trimming took 3 bases from V and 3 from J; bases not matched to a gene: 9. The CDR3 is 17 amino acids. For the CDR3, the DNA is TGTGCCACCAGTGATCAAGCGGGGACAGGGTATACAGATACGCAGTATTTT. This encodes CATSDQAGTGYTDTQYF.

The chain employs TRBV3-1 (or the pseudogene TRBV3-2) and TRBJ2-5, with TRBD2 matching over 8 bases. CDR1 is LGHDT and CDR2 is YNNKEL in the germline V gene (reference sequence). J was trimmed by 3 bases and V by 3 bases; bases with no gene match: 3. The CDR3 contains 14 residues. CDR3 in DNA: TGTGCCAGCAGCCAGGCCGGGGGGGAAGAGACCCAGTACTTC. Translating gives CASSQAGGEETQYF.

This chain uses TRBV2 with TRBJ2-7; 7 bases map to TRBD1. The CDR3 runs to 14 residues. CDR1 and CDR2 (germline): SNHLY, FYNNEI. J gave up 2 bases and V 4 bases, and 5 bases lay outside the gene matches. CDR3 nucleotide sequence: TGTGCCAGCAGTGTGGAACAGGGGCCCTACGAGCAGTACGTC. This codes for CASSVEQGPYEQYV.

A single count supports this clone. This sequence joins TRBV7-6 and TRBJ2-3; 9 nucleotides line up with TRBD2. Germline assignment: CDR1 SGHVS and CDR2 FNYEAQ. CDR3 length equals 16 residues. Losses at the gene ends were 2 bases for V and 4 bases for J; bases not matched to a gene: 7. CDR3 amino acids: CASSLFAGGLADTQYF. DNA of the CDR3: TGTGCCAGCAGCTTATTCGCGGGGGGGCTGGCAGATACGCAGTATTTT.

The V call is TRBV13, the J call TRBJ2-7, with D perhaps TRBD1 (5 bases). Trimming removed 5 bases at V and 7 bases at J, with 9 bases between. The germline CDR1 and CDR2 sequences are PRHDT and FYEKMQ (reference sequence). This CDR3 comprises 11 residues. Written as DNA, the CDR3 is TGTGCCAGCAGCGTGAAGGGGGAGCAGTACTTC. Its protein is CASSVKGEQYF.

J is TRBJ2-2 and V is TRBV24-1; D may be TRBD1 (5 bases). The ends were cut back, 7 bases at V and 0 bases at J, with 8 bases in the middle. The CDR3 totals 14 residues. Germline CDR1 reads KGHDR; CDR2 reads SFDVKD. The CDR3 is CATRGQTNTGELFF. Written as DNA, the CDR3 is TGTGCCACCAGAGGACAAACGAACACCGGGGAGCTGTTTTTT.